The sample holds a few counts of the clone carrying this TCR beta chain. Its antigen is not known. Per sample, extraction of total RNA gave at least 5 micrograms in every case. The CDR3 contains 13 residues. Trimming shortened V by 0 bases and J by 8 bases, and 9 bases separated the two germline ends. From germline, CDR1 is SGDLS and CDR2 YYNGEE. These data originate in a study of blood T cells in healthy people across ages. Together with a sample-barcoded 5' primer, a J-beta primer mix was included in a second PCR lasting about 7 to 12 cycles. Per-sample output comprised a minimum of 2.5 million paired-end reads containing CDR3. TCRdb redid the calling of the 5' RACE reads with MiXCR, one entry per CDR3 protein. Here the sample spans roughly 1,800,000 distinct CDR3 sequences, around half being singletons. Notes on the study in general: Aged donors had fewer naive CD4+ cells and lower diversity than long-lived donors. Per million T cells, TCR beta diversity dropped about linearly as age rose.

The specimen sequenced was blood. This TCR was recovered from a woman aged 40-49 years in good health. The chain has TRBV9 and TRBJ2-1; the D is unclear. The CDR3 DNA reads TGTGCCAGCAGCGTAGTCGGTAGGGATGAGCAGTTCTTC. Translation gives CASSVVGRDEQFF.